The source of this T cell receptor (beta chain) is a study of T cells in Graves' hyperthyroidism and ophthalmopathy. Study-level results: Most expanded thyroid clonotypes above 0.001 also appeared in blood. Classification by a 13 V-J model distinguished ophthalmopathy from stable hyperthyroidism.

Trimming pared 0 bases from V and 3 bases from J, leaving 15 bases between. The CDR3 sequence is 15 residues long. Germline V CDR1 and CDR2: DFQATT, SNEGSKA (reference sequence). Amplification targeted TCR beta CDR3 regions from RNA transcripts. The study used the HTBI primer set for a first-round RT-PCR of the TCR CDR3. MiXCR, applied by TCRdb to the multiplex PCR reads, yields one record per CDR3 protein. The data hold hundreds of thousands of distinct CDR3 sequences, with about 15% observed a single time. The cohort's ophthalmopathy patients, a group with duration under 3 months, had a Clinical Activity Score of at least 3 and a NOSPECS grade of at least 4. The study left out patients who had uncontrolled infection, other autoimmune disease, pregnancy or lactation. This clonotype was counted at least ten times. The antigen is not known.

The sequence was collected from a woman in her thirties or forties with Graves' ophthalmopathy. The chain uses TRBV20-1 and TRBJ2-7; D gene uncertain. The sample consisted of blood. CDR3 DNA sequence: TGCAGTGCTAGAGAACAGCTTATCTACGACTACGAGCAGTACTTC. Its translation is CSAREQLIYDYEQYF.